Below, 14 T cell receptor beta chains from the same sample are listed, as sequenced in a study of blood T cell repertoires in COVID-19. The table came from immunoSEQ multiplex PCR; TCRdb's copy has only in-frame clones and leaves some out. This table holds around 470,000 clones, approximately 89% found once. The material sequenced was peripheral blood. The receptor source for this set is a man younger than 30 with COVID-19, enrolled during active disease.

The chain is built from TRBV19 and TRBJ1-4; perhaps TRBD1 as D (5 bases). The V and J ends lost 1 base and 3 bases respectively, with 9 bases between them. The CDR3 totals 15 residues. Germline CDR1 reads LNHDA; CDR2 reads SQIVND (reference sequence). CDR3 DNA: TGTGCCAGTAGTATAGGGGGGGACGCTAATGAAAAACTGTTTTTT. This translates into CASSIGGDANEKLFF.

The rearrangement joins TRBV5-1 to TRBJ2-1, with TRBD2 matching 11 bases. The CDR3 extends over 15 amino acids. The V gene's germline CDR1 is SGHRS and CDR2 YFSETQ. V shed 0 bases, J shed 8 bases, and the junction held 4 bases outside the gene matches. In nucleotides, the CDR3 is TGCGCCAGCAGCTTGGTAGCGGGGGGGCTCTATGAGCAGTTCTTC. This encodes CASSLVAGGLYEQFF.

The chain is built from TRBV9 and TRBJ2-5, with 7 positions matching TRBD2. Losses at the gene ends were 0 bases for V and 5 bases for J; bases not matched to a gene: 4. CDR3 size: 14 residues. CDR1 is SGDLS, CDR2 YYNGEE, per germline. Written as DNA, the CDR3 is TGTGCCAGCAGCGTAGGAGGAGCGGGGGAGACCCAGTACTTC. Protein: CASSVGGAGETQYF.

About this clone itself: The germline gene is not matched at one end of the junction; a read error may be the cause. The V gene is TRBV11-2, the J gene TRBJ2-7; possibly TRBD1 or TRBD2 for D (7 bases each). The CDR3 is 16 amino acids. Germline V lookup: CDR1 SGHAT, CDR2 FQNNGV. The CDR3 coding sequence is TGTGCCAGCCGCTTAGGGAGGGGGCCGAGATATCCAGAGCAGTACTTC. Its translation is CASRLGRGPRYPEQYF. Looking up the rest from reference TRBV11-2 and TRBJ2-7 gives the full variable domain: EAGVAQSPRYKIIEKRQSVAFWCNPISGHATLYWYQQILGQGPKLLIQFQNNGVVDDSQLPKDRFSAERLKGVDSTLKIQPAKLEDSAVYLCASRLGRGPRYPEQYFGPGTRLTVT.

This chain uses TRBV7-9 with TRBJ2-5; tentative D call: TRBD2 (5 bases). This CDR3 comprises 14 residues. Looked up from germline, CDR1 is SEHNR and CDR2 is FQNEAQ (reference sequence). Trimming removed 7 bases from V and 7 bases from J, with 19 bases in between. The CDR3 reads CASTLEGSRATQYF. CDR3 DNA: TGTGCCAGCACCCTAGAGGGTAGCCGAGCGACCCAGTACTTC.

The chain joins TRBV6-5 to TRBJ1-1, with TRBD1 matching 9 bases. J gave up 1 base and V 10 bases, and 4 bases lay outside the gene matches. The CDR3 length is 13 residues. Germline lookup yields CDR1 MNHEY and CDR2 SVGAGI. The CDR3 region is CATLGQGNTEAFF. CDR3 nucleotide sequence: TGTGCCACCCTGGGACAGGGGAACACTGAAGCTTTCTTT.

Here the CDR3 reads CASSRQGGGYTF. CDR3 DNA: TGTGCCAGCAGTCGGCAGGGAGGGGGCTACACCTTC. V usage is TRBV7-9 and J usage is TRBJ1-2; the D gene is possibly TRBD1 (5 bases). V was trimmed by 6 bases and J by 8 bases, leaving 13 bases between them. The CDR3 runs to 12 residues. Germline CDR1 is SEHNR and CDR2 is FQNEAQ (reference sequence). Full variable domain (remainder filled in from reference TRBV7-9 and TRBJ1-2): DTGVSQNPRHKITKRGQNVTFRCDPISEHNRLYWYRQTLGQGPEFLTYFQNEAQLEKSRLLSDRFSAERPKGSFSTLEIQRTEQGDSAMYLCASSRQGGGYTFGSGTRLTVV.

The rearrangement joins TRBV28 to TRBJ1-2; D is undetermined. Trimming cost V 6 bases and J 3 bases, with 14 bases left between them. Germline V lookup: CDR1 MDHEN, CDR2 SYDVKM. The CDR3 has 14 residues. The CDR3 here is CASRDGWEDYGYTF. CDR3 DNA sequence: TGTGCCAGCAGGGACGGATGGGAGGACTATGGCTACACCTTC.

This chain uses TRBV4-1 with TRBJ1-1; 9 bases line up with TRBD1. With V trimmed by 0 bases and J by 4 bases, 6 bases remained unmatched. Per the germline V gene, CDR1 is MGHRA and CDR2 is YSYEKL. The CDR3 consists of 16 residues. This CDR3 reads CASSQDAPDRGTEAFF. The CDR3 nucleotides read TGCGCCAGCAGCCAAGATGCCCCGGACAGGGGCACTGAAGCTTTCTTT.

CDR3 nucleotides: TGCAGCGTTGACCAGGGAGGTACAGATACGCAGTATTTT. The encoded protein is CSVDQGGTDTQYF. The chain recombines TRBV29-1 with TRBJ2-3, with a possible D match to TRBD2 (6 bases). The CDR3 sequence is 13 residues long. V lost 3 bases to trimming and J lost 3 bases, with 10 bases between them. Per germline, CDR1 SQVTM and CDR2 ANQGSEA.

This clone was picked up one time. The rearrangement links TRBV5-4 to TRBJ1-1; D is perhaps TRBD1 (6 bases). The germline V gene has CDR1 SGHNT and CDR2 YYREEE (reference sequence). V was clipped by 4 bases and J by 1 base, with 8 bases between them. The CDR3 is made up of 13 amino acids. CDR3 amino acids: CASSHRANTEAFF. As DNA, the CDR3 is TGTGCCAGCAGCCACAGGGCGAACACTGAAGCTTTCTTT.

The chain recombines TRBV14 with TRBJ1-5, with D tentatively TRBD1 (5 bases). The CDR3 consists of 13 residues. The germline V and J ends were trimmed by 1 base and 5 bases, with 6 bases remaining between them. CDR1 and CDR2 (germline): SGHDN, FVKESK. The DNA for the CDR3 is TGTGCCAGCAGCCAAGGGACACATCAGCCCCAGCATTTT. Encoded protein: CASSQGTHQPQHF.

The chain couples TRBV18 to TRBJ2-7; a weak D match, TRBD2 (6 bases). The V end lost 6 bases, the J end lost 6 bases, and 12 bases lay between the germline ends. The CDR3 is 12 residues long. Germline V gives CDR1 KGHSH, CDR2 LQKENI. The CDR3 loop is CASSPGGVEQYF. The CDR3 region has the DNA TGTGCCAGCTCCCCCGGGGGTGTCGAGCAGTACTTC.

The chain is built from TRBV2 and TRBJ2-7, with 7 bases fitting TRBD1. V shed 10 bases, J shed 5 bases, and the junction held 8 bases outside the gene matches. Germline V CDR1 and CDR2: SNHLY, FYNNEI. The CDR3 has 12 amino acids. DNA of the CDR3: TGTGCCATCCGACAGGGATCAGACGAGCAGTACTTC. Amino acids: CAIRQGSDEQYF.